Below are 26 T cell receptor beta chains sequenced from a single sample in a study of T cells in Graves' hyperthyroidism and ophthalmopathy. TCR beta CDR3 regions were amplified from RNA. Carried out on the TCR CDR3, a first-round RT-PCR used the HTBI primer set. In TCRdb, the multiplex PCR reads were re-called with MiXCR into one record per CDR3 protein. The table has fewer than 650,000 distinct CDR3 sequences, 14% seen once. The sample taken for sequencing was blood. The origin of the receptors is a woman in her thirties or forties with Graves' hyperthyroidism.

The sample holds a few counts of this clonotype. This chain connects TRBV28 to TRBJ1-2; TRBD1 matches at 8 bases. This CDR3 region has 13 residues. V lost 6 bases and J lost 5; bases outside the gene matches: 5. Germline V gene lookup returns CDR1 MDHEN and CDR2 SYDVKM. The CDR3 DNA reads as TGTGCCAGCAGACTTAGACAGGGGTATGGCTACACCTTC. It encodes CASRLRQGYGYTF.

This clonotype was counted ten times or more. The rearrangement joins TRBV28 to TRBJ1-2, with TRBD1 as a possible D gene (5 bases). Looked up from germline, CDR1 is MDHEN and CDR2 is SYDVKM. The CDR3 is 14 residues long. Trimming stripped 5 bases from V and 2 bases from J, with 12 bases between. In DNA, the CDR3 is TGTGCCAGCAGTGGGGTGACAGCGAACTATGGCTACACCTTC. It is translated as CASSGVTANYGYTF.

In its sample, this clonotype was seen many times. The chain couples TRBV18 to TRBJ2-7; 9 positions match TRBD1. Looked up from germline, CDR1 is KGHSH and CDR2 is LQKENI. J lost 6 bases, V lost 3 bases, and 9 bases had no gene match. This CDR3 is built from 15 residues. CDR3 sequence reads: CASSPAGTGHIEQYF. CDR3 in DNA: TGTGCCAGCTCACCCGCCGGGACAGGGCATATCGAGCAGTACTTC.

This clonotype was observed at least ten times. This chain links TRBV5-1 with TRBJ1-1; possibly TRBD1 for D (5 bases). CDR3 length: 12 amino acids. Trimming stripped 2 bases from V and 7 bases from J, with 9 bases between. The germline CDR1 and CDR2 sequences are SGHRS and YFSETQ. The CDR3 sequence: CASSLQDNEAFF. For the CDR3, the DNA is TGCGCCAGCAGCTTACAGGATAATGAAGCTTTCTTT. The variable domain in full, with the rest retrieved from reference TRBV5-1 and TRBJ1-1, is KAGVTQTPRYLIKTRGQQVTLSCSPISGHRSVSWYQQTPGQGLQFLFEYFSETQRNKGNFPGRFSGRQFSNSRSEMNVSTLELGDSALYLCASSLQDNEAFFGQGTRLTVV.

The chain uses TRBV10-2 and TRBJ2-1, with TRBD2 matching 13 bases. Germline values: CDR1 WSHSY, CDR2 SAAADI. The ends lost 6 bases at V and 0 bases at J; junction bases unmatched: 8. The CDR3 spans 18 residues. The CDR3 reads CASRPGLAGAPSYNEQFF. The CDR3 DNA reads as TGCGCCAGCAGACCCGGACTAGCGGGAGCCCCCTCCTACAATGAGCAGTTCTTC.

At least ten counts were recorded for this clonotype. The chain uses TRBV7-3 and TRBJ2-1; the D gene is possibly TRBD2 (5 bases). The V end lost 5 bases, the J end lost 6 bases, and 17 bases lay between the germline ends. Germline lookup yields CDR1 SGHTA and CDR2 FQGTGA. The CDR3 spans 15 residues. CDR3 coding DNA: TGTGCCAGCAGCGCGGAGGTGGCGGGCCGCAATGAGCAGTTCTTC. This codes for CASSAEVAGRNEQFF.

Ten or more counts support this clonotype. V and J are TRBV11-3 and TRBJ2-7, with D perhaps given as TRBD1 or TRBD2 (6 bases each). V shed 4 bases and J shed 2 bases, with 12 bases lying between them. The CDR3 has 14 amino acids. Per germline, CDR1 SGHNT and CDR2 YENEEA. The CDR3 here is CASSYGGLTYEQYF. In DNA form, the CDR3 reads TGTGCCAGCAGCTACGGGGGCCTAACCTACGAGCAGTACTTC.

The chain combines TRBV7-9 with TRBJ1-3; 7 bases are a match to TRBD1. CDR1 is SEHNR, CDR2 FQNEAQ, per germline (reference sequence). This CDR3 region has 15 residues. Trimming at V came to 5 bases and at J to 2 bases, leaving 6 bases not matched to a gene. The CDR3 bases are TGTGCCAGCAGCGGAACGACAGGGACTGGAAACACCATATATTTT. Encoded protein: CASSGTTGTGNTIYF.

This clonotype came up many times. The chain employs TRBV18 and TRBJ1-2; TRBD1 might be the D (6 bases). CDR3 length equals 13 residues. Germline assignment: CDR1 KGHSH and CDR2 LQKENI. Trimming stripped 8 bases from V and 2 bases from J, with 12 bases between. CDR3 sequence (DNA): TGTGCCAGCAGCCCCGACAGGAACTATGGCTACACCTTC. It specifies CASSPDRNYGYTF.

This clonotype was seen many times. V and J are TRBV18 and TRBJ2-7; D possibly corresponds to TRBD2 (5 bases). Per germline, CDR1 KGHSH and CDR2 LQKENI. This CDR3 comprises 15 residues. V gave up 3 bases and J gave up 0 bases, with 12 bases separating them. The CDR3 loop is CASSPGGLSSYEQYF. CDR3 in DNA: TGTGCCAGCTCACCTGGAGGCCTTTCCTCCTACGAGCAGTACTTC.

The table lists this clonotype with many counts. This chain uses TRBV27 with TRBJ2-1; perhaps TRBD2 as D (5 bases). The CDR3 has 14 amino acids. The germline CDR1 and CDR2 sequences are MNHEY and SMNVEV (reference sequence). Here the CDR3 DNA reads TGTGCTACTCAACGGGAACACCTCTACAATGAGCAGTTCTTC. It is translated as CATQREHLYNEQFF.

The table lists this clonotype with many counts. The chain is built from TRBV11-3 and TRBJ2-1, with D hard to call. V gave up 5 bases and J gave up 7 bases, with 6 bases separating them. Germline-derived CDR1 and CDR2 are SGHNT and YENEEA. This CDR3 is built from 11 residues. The CDR3 protein is CASSATNEQFF. The CDR3 nucleotides read TGTGCCAGCAGCGCTACAAATGAGCAGTTCTTC.

V is TRBV6-1 and J is TRBJ1-5, with D possibly matching TRBD1 (5 bases). The length of the CDR3 is 16 residues. Trimming pared 3 bases from V and 0 bases from J, leaving 12 bases between. The germline V gene has CDR1 MNHNS and CDR2 SASEGT. CDR3 sequence reads: CASSESRVNSNQPQHF. The CDR3 DNA sequence: TGTGCCAGCAGTGAGTCCAGGGTTAATAGCAATCAGCCCCAGCATTTT.

This clonotype was counted ten times or more. J is TRBJ2-3 and V is TRBV12-3 or TRBV12-4; D tentatively fits TRBD1 or TRBD2 (5 bases each). The length of the CDR3 is 13 residues. V lost 5 bases to trimming and J lost 6 bases, with 12 bases between them. Here the CDR3 reads CASSPGTGDTQYF. As DNA, the CDR3 is TGTGCCAGCAGTCCGGGGACCGGGGATACGCAGTATTTT.

This clonotype was counted ten times or more. This sequence joins TRBV28 and TRBJ1-5, with D unclear. The CDR3 has 15 amino acids. Looked up from germline, CDR1 is MDHEN and CDR2 is SYDVKM. V lost 2 bases, J lost 3 bases, and 11 bases lay in between. CDR3 bases: TGTGCCAGCAGTTTAATAGGGTTTGTCAATCAGCCCCAGCATTTT. Protein product: CASSLIGFVNQPQHF.

In this sample, this clonotype turned up a few times. The rearrangement links TRBV6-5 to TRBJ1-4; unclear D gene. Germline assignment: CDR1 MNHEY and CDR2 SVGAGI. Trimming stripped 1 base from V and 8 bases from J, with 11 bases between. This CDR3 comprises 14 residues. As DNA, the CDR3 is TGTGCCAGCAGTTACTTTCGGTCAGCCGAAAAACTGTTTTTT. This translates into CASSYFRSAEKLFF.

There are a few counts of this clonotype. This sequence joins TRBV12-5 and TRBJ2-2; D not resolved. This CDR3 is 12 amino acids long. CDR1 and CDR2 from the germline V gene are LGHNT and FRNRAP. V was trimmed by 7 bases and J by 5 bases, leaving 8 bases between them. The CDR3 protein is CASAAGTGELFF. As DNA, the CDR3 is TGTGCTAGTGCTGCCGGGACCGGGGAGCTGTTTTTT.

This clonotype was counted between two and nine times. The chain carries TRBV5-5 and TRBJ2-3; 10 bases match TRBD2. This CDR3 region has 16 residues. The V gene's germline CDR1 is SGHKS and CDR2 YYEKEE (reference sequence). Trimming removed 0 bases from V and 2 bases from J; junction bases left unmatched: 3. CDR3 amino acids: CASSLGLAGLTDTQYF. Written as DNA, the CDR3 is TGTGCCAGCAGCTTGGGACTAGCGGGTCTCACAGATACGCAGTATTTT. The full variable domain, its missing parts supplied by reference TRBV5-5 and TRBJ2-3, is DAGVTQSPTHLIKTRGQQVTLRCSPISGHKSVSWYQQVLGQGPQFIFQYYEKEERGRGNFPDRFSARQFPNYSSELNVNALLLGDSALYLCASSLGLAGLTDTQYFGPGTRLTVL.

In this sample, this clonotype turned up many times. V usage is TRBV11-3 and J usage is TRBJ1-1; D possibly corresponds to TRBD1 (6 bases). CDR3 length equals 13 residues. Trimming took off 1 base at V and 7 bases at J, with 10 bases between the two ends. Germline CDR1 reads SGHNT; CDR2 reads YENEEA. CDR3 loop: CASSLGRTDEAFF. DNA for the CDR3: TGTGCCAGCAGCTTAGGGCGGACAGATGAAGCTTTCTTT.

This clonotype was seen only a few times. This chain links TRBV28 with TRBJ2-1; D possibly corresponds to TRBD2 (6 bases). CDR1 MDHEN and CDR2 SYDVKM come from the germline V gene. CDR3 length: 14 amino acids. Trimming pared 4 bases from V and 7 bases from J, leaving 14 bases between. The CDR3 nucleotides read TGTGCCAGCAGTTCAGGAGGGCTTGGGAATGAGCAGTTCTTC. It encodes CASSSGGLGNEQFF.

This clonotype appeared many times. CDR3 DNA sequence: TGTGCCAGCAGTCCTATCAGCCTTATGAACACTGAAGCTTTCTTT. It yields the protein CASSPISLMNTEAFF. V is TRBV28 and J is TRBJ1-1; D uncertain. V was pared by 5 bases and J by 0 bases, with 13 bases between. Per germline, CDR1 MDHEN and CDR2 SYDVKM. The CDR3 consists of 15 residues.

This clonotype has more than one count but fewer than ten. The chain has TRBV3-1 and TRBJ2-1; perhaps TRBD2 as D (5 bases). Trimming removed 4 bases from V and 0 bases from J, with 7 bases in between. This CDR3 is built from 14 residues. Germline lookup yields CDR1 LGHDT and CDR2 YNNKEL (reference sequence). The DNA for the CDR3 is TGTGCCAGCAGCCCGGGGTCCTCCTACAATGAGCAGTTCTTC. It specifies CASSPGSSYNEQFF.

As concerns this clonotype: This clone may be a read error of a much larger clone one base away. This rearrangement joins TRBV20-1 to TRBJ2-2, with D unresolved. CDR3 length: 12 amino acids. The V end was cut by 7 bases, the J end by 10 bases, with 16 bases between. Germline V lookup: CDR1 DFQATT, CDR2 SNEGSKA (reference sequence). In DNA, the CDR3 is TGCAGTGTCAGAGTAGGGATCGAGGAGCTGTTTTTT. This sequence encodes CSVRVGIEELFF.

This clonotype was seen ten or more times. The chain couples TRBV6-5 to TRBJ2-7; 8 nucleotides line up with TRBD1. The CDR3 is 15 amino acids. V was pared by 0 bases and J by 2 bases, with 3 bases of the junction left unmatched. Germline V gene lookup returns CDR1 MNHEY and CDR2 SVGAGI. The CDR3 region has the DNA TGTGCCAGCAGTTACTCGGGACAGGACGCCTACGAGCAGTACTTC. Amino acids: CASSYSGQDAYEQYF.

The table lists this clonotype with a few counts. J is TRBJ2-7 and V is TRBV10-3; the D gene is possibly TRBD2 (6 bases). CDR1 ENHRY and CDR2 SYGVKD come from the germline V gene. The V and J ends lost 4 bases and 4 bases respectively, with 14 bases between them. This CDR3 comprises 14 residues. DNA for the CDR3: TGTGCCATCAGTGCGTCCGGGGGTTCATACGAGCAGTACTTC. It translates to CAISASGGSYEQYF.

This clonotype occurred many times. This chain joins TRBV20-1 and TRBJ1-1, with D possibly being TRBD1 (6 bases). Per germline, CDR1 DFQATT and CDR2 SNEGSKA (reference sequence). Deletions cut 4 bases from V and 6 bases from J, with 12 bases between. The CDR3 extends over 12 amino acids. CDR3 protein: CSATDRTAEAFF. CDR3 nucleotide sequence: TGCAGTGCTACCGATAGGACAGCTGAAGCTTTCTTT.